The 18 T cell receptor beta chains below come from one sample, sequenced in a study of T cell changes during pregnancy in multiple sclerosis (dated by TCRdb to about 2019). The receptor library was made with the immunoSEQ multiplex PCR assay. TCRdb stores this immuneACCESS table with in-frame sequences only. Part of the clones is absent; in the studies checked, under half of the shortfall reflects unresolved V genes, and no reason is known for the rest. Here the sample has under 2,500 clones; roughly 78% occur a single time. The ten biggest clones cover about 40% of the sample. Material: CD4+ T cells from PBMCs (not recorded whether the cells were cultured). These receptors were taken from a female patient with multiple sclerosis, enrolled in a pregnancy study. Some clones in this sample may be carry-over from other donors' samples.

The rearrangement links TRBV30 to TRBJ1-5, with D uncertain. The germline V gene encodes CDR1 GTSNPN and CDR2 SVGIG (reference sequence). This CDR3 contains 13 residues. Trimming took off 2 bases at V and 5 bases at J, with 10 bases between the two ends. The CDR3 sequence: CAWSIGLHQPQHF. In nucleotides, the CDR3 is TGTGCCTGGAGTATTGGGTTACATCAGCCCCAGCATTTT. The variable domain in full, completed from reference TRBV30 and TRBJ1-5, reads SQTIHQWPATLVQPVGSPLSLECTVEGTSNPNLYWYRQAAGRGLQLLFYSVGIGQISSEVPQNLSASRPQDRQFILSSKKLLLSDSGFYLCAWSIGLHQPQHFGDGTRLSIL.

CDR3 sequence (DNA): TGTGCCAGCAGAGTCTGCATAGCTACATTGGCACATCAGCCCCAGCATTTT. Its translation is CASRVCIATLAHQPQHF. The chain uses TRBV21-1 and TRBJ1-5. TRBV21-1 is a known pseudogene. The CDR3 has 17 amino acids.

The chain has TRBV29-1 and TRBJ2-3; perhaps D is TRBD1 or TRBD2 (5 bases each). The CDR3 spans 13 residues. The germline gives CDR1 SQVTM, CDR2 ANQGSEA. V lost 5 bases to trimming and J lost 5 bases, with 14 bases between them. CDR3 bases: TGCAGCGTTCTCCGGGACGGAGGAGATACGCAGTATTTT. Protein: CSVLRDGGDTQYF.

The rearrangement joins TRBV2 to TRBJ2-2, with D unclear. The CDR3 contains 11 residues. Trimming removed 1 base from V and 12 bases from J, with 6 bases in between. The V gene's germline CDR1 is SNHLY and CDR2 FYNNEI. CDR3 in amino acids: CASSEEEKLFF. The CDR3 bases are TGTGCCAGCAGTGAAGAAGAGAAGCTGTTTTTT.

This chain connects TRBV6-4 to TRBJ2-3, with TRBD2 matching over 10 bases. The germline V gene has CDR1 MRHNA and CDR2 SNTAGT. Trimming took 4 bases from V and 1 from J; bases not matched to a gene: 2. The CDR3 extends over 15 amino acids. CDR3 amino acids: CASSASGGGTDTQYF. The CDR3 DNA sequence: TGTGCCAGCAGTGCTAGCGGGGGTGGCACAGATACGCAGTATTTT.

This sequence joins TRBV7-2 and TRBJ2-3; 7 positions agree with TRBD2. The CDR3 is made up of 15 amino acids. The germline CDR1 and CDR2 sequences are SGHTA and FQGNSA. V was clipped by 2 bases and J by 6 bases; unmatched bases: 8. This chain's CDR3 is CASSLLREPVDTQYF. The CDR3 DNA reads TGTGCCAGCAGCTTATTGCGGGAGCCGGTGGATACGCAGTATTTT.

V usage is TRBV5-1 and J usage is TRBJ2-7, with unresolved D. CDR1 is SGHRS and CDR2 is YFSETQ in the germline V gene. The CDR3 is 13 residues long. Between the trimmed V and J ends, which lost 4 bases and 0 bases, there was a span of 8 bases. The CDR3 DNA sequence: TGCGCCAGCAGCCCCCCAGACTCCTACGAGCAGTACTTC. It yields the protein CASSPPDSYEQYF.

The gene calls are TRBV6-5 and TRBJ2-1, with a possible D match to TRBD1 (6 bases). Germline assignment: CDR1 MNHEY and CDR2 SVGAGI. This CDR3 is 15 amino acids long. Trimming pared 6 bases from V and 4 bases from J, leaving 16 bases between. CDR3 coding DNA: TGTGCCAGCAGCCCCGGTGACAGGTATTACAATGAGCAGTTCTTC. Translated, it gives CASSPGDRYYNEQFF.

The V and J genes are TRBV5-6 and TRBJ1-2; TRBD1 agrees at 9 bases. The CDR3 loop spans 15 amino acids. V was clipped by 4 bases and J by 4 bases; unmatched bases: 8. The germline CDR1 and CDR2 sequences are SGHDT and YYEEEE. DNA of the CDR3: TGTGCCAGCAGCCCGGTTGGACAGGGGCTCTATGGCTACACCTTC. It encodes CASSPVGQGLYGYTF.

This sequence joins TRBV5-6 and TRBJ1-2; a possible D gene is TRBD1 (6 bases). V was cut by 1 base and J by 4 bases, with 17 bases left in between. The CDR3 totals 16 residues. From germline, CDR1 is SGHDT and CDR2 YYEEEE. CDR3 nucleotide sequence: TGTGCCAGCAGCTTGTTTTGGGGGCAGCAGTCCTATGGCTACACCTTC. This gives the protein CASSLFWGQQSYGYTF.

The V and J genes are TRBV19 and TRBJ1-5, with 12 bases fitting TRBD1. The CDR3 consists of 17 residues. With 8 bases clipped from V and 1 base from J, the junction kept 9 bases outside the gene matches. CDR1 is LNHDA, CDR2 SQIVND, per germline (reference sequence). The DNA of the CDR3 is TGTGCCAGTTCGAGGTGGGACAGGGGGCTAAGCAATCAGCCCCAGCATTTT. Its translation: CASSRWDRGLSNQPQHF.

This clone has only one observation. The genes are TRBV7-3 and TRBJ1-2; TRBD1 agrees at 9 bases. Trimming took 5 bases from V and 4 from J; bases not matched to a gene: 8. Germline V gives CDR1 SGHTA, CDR2 FQGTGA. The CDR3 has 15 residues. The CDR3 bases are TGTGCCAGCAGCCCGTCGACAGGGGGAGCCTATGGCTACACCTTC. This codes for CASSPSTGGAYGYTF.

This clone was observed a handful of times. The genes are TRBV4-3 and TRBJ1-6, with 8 bases matching TRBD1. The V gene's germline CDR1 is LGHNA and CDR2 YSLEER. V lost 5 bases, J lost 10 bases, and 10 bases stayed unmatched. The CDR3 contains 15 residues. CDR3 DNA: TGCGCCAGCAGCAGAGTACAGGGGGTTGGGTCACCCCTCCACTTT. Amino acids: CASSRVQGVGSPLHF.

This rearrangement joins TRBV2 to TRBJ1-1; no clear D gene. The CDR3 is made up of 13 amino acids. Trimming left V 6 bases short and J 4 bases short, with 12 bases between. CDR1 is SNHLY, CDR2 FYNNEI, per germline. CDR3 in DNA: TGTGCCAGCAGCCAAGAACGTATCACTGAAGCTTTCTTT. Protein: CASSQERITEAFF.

This clone occurred a few times. The V and J genes are TRBV7-6 and TRBJ2-1, with D unresolved. The CDR3 runs 11 residues. V dropped 4 bases and J dropped 6 bases, with 4 bases sitting between them. Germline V CDR1 and CDR2: SGHVS, FNYEAQ. This chain's CDR3 is CASSSLNEQFF. CDR3 DNA: TGTGCCAGCAGCTCTCTCAATGAGCAGTTCTTC.

The chain is built from TRBV5-1 and TRBJ2-7; 8 bases are shared with TRBD1. Germline-derived CDR1 and CDR2 are SGHRS and YFSETQ. Trimming removed 6 bases from V and 0 bases from J; junction bases left unmatched: 5. The CDR3 spans 14 residues. The CDR3 DNA reads TGCGCCAGCAATACAGGGGGAAGCTCCTACGAGCAGTACTTC. Its protein is CASNTGGSSYEQYF.

This clone is classed as large. This chain joins TRBV29-1 and TRBJ2-7; D tentatively fits TRBD1 or TRBD2 (5 bases each). The CDR3 runs to 15 residues. Germline V gives CDR1 SQVTM, CDR2 ANQGSEA. Trimming cost V 6 bases and J 1 base, with 19 bases left between them. The CDR3 DNA reads TGCAGCGTCGACTGGGGGAAGGGTCTTTCCTACGAGCAGTACTTC. This codes for CSVDWGKGLSYEQYF.

The chain uses TRBV4-2 and TRBJ2-2, with a tentative D call TRBD2 (5 bases). CDR1 is LGHNA and CDR2 is YNFKEQ in the germline V gene. This CDR3 has 17 amino acids. Trimming pared 0 bases from V and 0 bases from J, leaving 11 bases between. Here the CDR3 reads CASSQEFRGSNTGELFF. CDR3 DNA sequence: TGTGCCAGCAGCCAAGAATTTCGAGGGTCGAACACCGGGGAGCTGTTTTTT.